This TCR beta chain emerged from a study of cytomegalovirus exposure and HLA in healthy donors. The PCR ran on 60 Vbeta and 13 Jbeta primers. The table came from immunoSEQ multiplex PCR; TCRdb's copy has only in-frame clones and leaves some out. The data contain more than 140,000 clones, about three fifths of them seen just once; the ten biggest clones take up 2.5% to 3.5%. Germline V gene lookup returns CDR1 MNHEY and CDR2 SMNVEV (reference sequence). J gave up 3 bases and V 5 bases, and 4 bases lay outside the gene matches. The CDR3 spans 15 residues. As for the donors, each was a healthy bone marrow donor. Unrecorded immune exposure was likely among donors, who were nominally healthy when sampled.

The TCR comes from a woman aged 30 to 39 in good health and CMV-seropositive. Sequenced material: PBMCs. The chain has TRBV27 and TRBJ2-1, with TRBD2 identical over 10 bases. In DNA form, the CDR3 reads TGTGCCAGCAGTGTAGCTAGCGGGGGCTACAATGAGCAGTTCTTC. As protein: CASSVASGGYNEQFF.